This TCR beta chain stems from a study of early stage breast cancer tumors. Germline V gene data show CDR1 as MDHEN and CDR2 as SYDVKM. CDR3 size: 14 residues. V was pared by 7 bases and J by 6 bases, with 12 bases of the junction left unmatched. Sequencing used immunoSEQ multiplex PCR; TCRdb keeps in-frame clones, though not all of them. The table lists 60,000 to 80,000 clones, 65% to 80% of them singletons. The chain carries TRBV28 and TRBJ2-7, with TRBD1 matching over 7 bases. Sequencing used blood. The TCR originated in a person between 55 and 70 years old with breast cancer. The CDR3 region has the DNA TGTGCCAGCACCCGGACAGGTTTATTGTCCGAGCAGTACTTC. Protein: CASTRTGLLSEQYF.